This TCR beta chain derives from a study of blood T cell repertoires in COVID-19. At the level of the study: Both acute and convalescent COVID-19 samples were obtained from the United States, Italy and Spain. T cells, B-cell-depleted T cells, or PBMCs supplied cDNA or gDNA.

Germline assignment: CDR1 MNHEY and CDR2 SMNVEV (reference sequence). The CDR3 loop spans 16 amino acids. With 3 bases removed from V and 6 bases from J, the gap between germline ends came to 20 bases. Source study methods: Reference gene primers were amplified, and this amplification served to estimate nucleated cell counts. Repertoires were generated with immunoSEQ multiplex PCR, while TCRdb's copy carries only in-frame clones and drops some. V and J calls and clone size come straight from that table; D and trimming were deduced from the DNA. This sample has about 130,000 clones, with around 78% found just once.

V gene TRBV27 combines with J gene TRBJ1-2; no definite D call. Sample: peripheral blood. The TCR was taken from a human donor in a cohort sampled during active COVID-19. The CDR3 DNA reads as TGTGCCAGCAGTTTCCGCGGCGGGATGGGTCTAGATGGCTACACCTTC. As protein: CASSFRGGMGLDGYTF.